Listed below are T cell receptor beta chains from one sample, sequenced in a study of blood T cell repertoires in COVID-19. Profiled with immunoSEQ multiplex PCR; TCRdb holds only in-frame clones, not every one. Among 650,000 to 800,000 clones listed, more than 80% were seen once. The sequencing input was peripheral blood. The receptors were gathered from a woman aged 18-29 years with acute or convalescent COVID-19. Both conserved end residues are part of each CDR3. The D gene is left open where the match is weak. Only some rows state a clone size, as once, few, many or a class for expanded clones.

v_gene,d_gene,abundance,j_gene,CDR3nt,CDR3aa
TRBV7-2,TRBD2,.,TRBJ2-1,TGTGCCAGCAGCTTAGCTCGGACTAGCGTCTACAATGAGCAGTTCTTC,CASSLARTSVYNEQFF
TRBV11-2,.,.,TRBJ2-3,TGTGCCAGCAGCTTAGAAGCGGGCACAGATACGCAGTATTTT,CASSLEAGTDTQYF
TRBV19,.,.,TRBJ1-2,TGTGCCAGTAGGGACTGGCAGGGGTATGGCTACACCTTC,CASRDWQGYGYTF
TRBV5-4,TRBD1,.,TRBJ1-4,TGTGCCAGCAGCCACAAAGGGACAGGGAATGAAAAACTGTTTTTT,CASSHKGTGNEKLFF
TRBV9,.,few,TRBJ1-1,TGTGCCAGCAGCGTAGCAGGGGAAGGCACTGAAGCTTTCTTT,CASSVAGEGTEAFF
TRBV5-1,TRBD2,.,TRBJ2-1,TGCGCCAGCAGGTTCCCGAGCCCGGGAGGGAGCTCCTACAATGAGCAGTTCTTC,CASRFPSPGGSSYNEQFF
TRBV11-3,.,.,TRBJ2-3,TGTGCCAGCAGCCTTACCGGAGATACGCAGTATTTT,CASSLTGDTQYF
TRBV7-2,TRBD1,.,TRBJ1-2,TGTGCCAGCAGCCCGGCCGGGACAGGGGGTGTTGGCTACACCTTC,CASSPAGTGGVGYTF
TRBV6-5,.,.,TRBJ1-6,TGTGCCAGCAGTTACTCTAGGGGCAGGGGCGATTCACCCCTCCACTTT,CASSYSRGRGDSPLHF
TRBV19,TRBD1,once,TRBJ2-1,TGTGCCAGTAGTAACACAGGGGACTCCTACAATGAGCAGTTCTTC,CASSNTGDSYNEQFF
TRBV2,TRBD1,.,TRBJ2-3,TGTGCCAGCAGACGACAGGGGTTTGAAGATACGCAGTATTTT,CASRRQGFEDTQYF
TRBV2,.,.,TRBJ1-2,TGTGCCAGCGTACGACGGAGCTATGGCTACACCTTC,CASVRRSYGYTF
TRBV18,.,.,TRBJ2-1,TGTGCCAGCTCACCCGGCCAGGCTCCGATCAGCTCCTACAATGAGCAGTTCTTC,CASSPGQAPISSYNEQFF
TRBV10-1,TRBD1,once,TRBJ1-2,TGCGCCAGCAGGGGGGACAGGGAGATTAACTATGGCTACACCTTC,CASRGDREINYGYTF
TRBV5-4,TRBD1,few,TRBJ1-1,TGTGCCAGCAGCTTGCGAGGGACAGGGGACACTGAAGCTTTCTTT,CASSLRGTGDTEAFF
TRBV30,.,once,TRBJ1-1,TGTGCCTGGAACGGGAACACTGAAGCTTTCTTT,CAWNGNTEAFF
TRBV30,.,.,TRBJ2-7,TGTGCCTGGAGACAACAGGGTGAGGAACTCTACGAGCAGTACTTC,CAWRQQGEELYEQYF
TRBV5-8,TRBD2,.,TRBJ2-3,TGTGCCAGCAGCCATCCCCCCGGGGGGGCCCTTGATACAGATACGCAGTATTTT,CASSHPPGGALDTDTQYF
TRBV15,TRBD1,.,TRBJ1-2,TGTGCCACCAGCAGAGGGGGGACAGGGTCGATCGGCTACACCTTC,CATSRGGTGSIGYTF
TRBV18,.,.,TRBJ1-1,TGTGCCAGCTCAACCCAGGGAAACACTGAAGCTTTCTTT,CASSTQGNTEAFF
TRBV7-6,.,.,TRBJ1-1,TGTGCCAGCAGCTGGACACCTTCGGACACTGAAGCTTTCTTT,CASSWTPSDTEAFF
TRBV27,TRBD1,.,TRBJ1-2,TGTGCCAGCAGTTTGAGGGGGCTAGGATATAGATATGGCTACACCTTC,CASSLRGLGYRYGYTF
TRBV7-8,TRBD1,.,TRBJ1-3,TGTGCCAGCAGCAACCTTAGATATTCGGGACAGGGATCTGGAAACACCATATATTTT,CASSNLRYSGQGSGNTIYF
TRBV27,TRBD1,many,TRBJ1-4,TGTGCCAGCCTCGGATTTGGACAGGGGGTTGAAAAACTGTTTTTT,CASLGFGQGVEKLFF
TRBV29-1,.,.,TRBJ1-2,TGCAGCGTTGATTCAGCGCTATCAAATGGCTACACCTTC,CSVDSALSNGYTF
TRBV6-5,.,.,TRBJ1-5,TGTGCCAGCAGCTACCGGGAGGGTAATCAGCCCCAGCATTTT,CASSYREGNQPQHF